The 6 T cell receptor beta chains listed next were all sequenced from one sample in a study of T cell responses to AZD1222 COVID-19 vaccine. The repertoire was sequenced with immunoSEQ multiplex PCR; TCRdb's copy has only in-frame clones and lacks some. The data show 140,000 to 150,000 clones, more than 75% seen once. The sequencing used peripheral blood, collected on day 0 of MenACWY control vaccination. Receptor source: an adult in good health.

The count of this clone is one. The rearrangement joins TRBV24-1 to TRBJ2-2; perhaps TRBD1 as D (6 bases). This CDR3 region has 17 residues. V was pared by 2 bases and J by 5 bases, with 17 bases between. Germline loops: CDR1 KGHDR, CDR2 SFDVKD. The DNA of the CDR3 is TGTGCCACCAGTGATTCCCTCTTCCAGGGGAGAACCGGGGAGCTGTTTTTT. Translating gives CATSDSLFQGRTGELFF.

At least ten counts were recorded for this clone. This rearrangement joins TRBV5-1 to TRBJ1-3; D not resolved. V lost 3 bases and J lost 0, with 10 bases in between. The CDR3 length is 15 residues. Germline-derived CDR1 and CDR2 are SGHRS and YFSETQ. The CDR3 bases are TGCGCCAGCAGCTGGCCCCGGGACTCTGGAAACACCATATATTTT. Its translation: CASSWPRDSGNTIYF.

CDR3 loop: CASSEARWGAMNTEAFF. CDR3 in DNA: TGTGCCAGCAGTGAAGCCAGGTGGGGAGCAATGAACACTGAAGCTTTCTTT. The V and J genes are TRBV6-1 and TRBJ1-1, with D hard to call. V gave up 0 bases and J gave up 0 bases, with 14 bases separating them. CDR3 length: 17 residues. Germline V lookup: CDR1 MNHNS, CDR2 SASEGT.

The J gene is TRBJ2-3, the V gene TRBV6-5; unclear D gene. Trimming cost V 4 bases and J 6 bases, with 8 bases left between them. CDR3 length: 12 amino acids. Germline CDR1 reads MNHEY; CDR2 reads SVGAGI. For the CDR3, the DNA is TGTGCCAGCAGTTCCCTAATGGATACGCAGTATTTT. Protein: CASSSLMDTQYF.

This chain links TRBV24-1 with TRBJ2-2; 9 positions match TRBD2. CDR1 is KGHDR and CDR2 is SFDVKD in the germline V gene. The ends lost 3 bases at V and 5 bases at J; junction bases unmatched: 3. The CDR3 contains 15 residues. CDR3 loop: CATSDAGGRTGELFF. The CDR3 DNA reads as TGTGCCACCAGTGATGCGGGGGGGCGAACCGGGGAGCTGTTTTTT.

CDR3 loop: CSVGDTNTGELFF. CDR3 coding DNA: TGCAGCGTGGGAGATACGAACACCGGGGAGCTGTTTTTT. The chain uses TRBV29-1 and TRBJ2-2, with a tentative D call TRBD2 (5 bases). The germline V gene encodes CDR1 SQVTM and CDR2 ANQGSEA. The CDR3 has 13 residues. Trimming shortened V by 6 bases and J by 0 bases, and 8 bases separated the two germline ends.